The rows below give T cell receptor beta chains drawn from one sample of a study of CD8 T cells in ankylosing spondylitis. TCRdb reprocessed the 5' RACE reads with MiXCR, giving one entry per CDR3 protein. The sample lists approximately 140,000 distinct CDR3 sequences, under 45% occurring once. Source material: synovial fluid, either unsorted or a sorted T cell fraction (not recorded which). These TCRs come from a male donor with ankylosing spondylitis. Both conserved end residues are part of each CDR3. D genes are given only for firm matches. The size field is filled for only some rows; it gives once, few, many or a size class.

abundance	v_gene	len	d_gene	j_gene	CDR3aa	CDR3nt
many	TRBV7-9	16	TRBD2	TRBJ2-5	CASSSMAGGFQETQYF	TGTGCCAGCAGCAGCATGGCGGGGGGGTTCCAAGAGACCCAGTACTTC
few	TRBV10-3	15	-	TRBJ2-7	CAISGQGTISYEQYF	TGTGCCATCTCCGGCCAGGGGACAATATCCTACGAGCAGTACTTC
many	TRBV6-5	13	-	TRBJ1-2	CASSSGENYGYTF	TGTGCCAGCAGTTCAGGGGAAAACTATGGCTACACCTTC
-	TRBV7-9	17	TRBD1	TRBJ2-3	CASSFTGTGNPTDTQYF	TGTGCCAGCAGCTTCACGGGGACAGGTAATCCGACAGATACGCAGTATTTT
-	TRBV6-2/TRBV6-3	12	-	TRBJ2-1	CASSSYYNEQFF	TGTGCCAGCAGTAGCTACTACAATGAGCAGTTCTTC
-	TRBV7-3	14	-	TRBJ2-5	CASSYGLPGETQYF	TGTGCCAGCAGCTATGGACTTCCTGGGGAGACCCAGTACTTC
-	TRBV7-9	13	-	TRBJ2-5	CASSLSFQETQYF	TGTGCCAGCAGCTTATCGTTCCAAGAGACCCAGTACTTC
-	TRBV20-1	14	-	TRBJ1-1	CSARDLGLGTEAFF	TGCAGTGCTAGAGATCTTGGTCTAGGCACTGAAGCTTTCTTT
-	TRBV4-2	17	TRBD2	TRBJ2-5	CASSQVGSSGDQETQYF	TGTGCCAGCAGCCAAGTGGGATCTAGCGGGGACCAAGAGACCCAGTACTTC
-	TRBV20-1	16	TRBD2	TRBJ2-7	CSARESGRLTAYEQYF	TGCAGTGCTAGAGAAAGCGGGAGGCTCACCGCGTACGAGCAGTACTTC
-	TRBV12-3/TRBV12-4	14	-	TRBJ2-7	CASSFGANTYEQYF	TGTGCCAGCAGTTTTGGGGCAAACACCTACGAGCAGTACTTC
many	TRBV25-1	15	TRBD1	TRBJ2-2	CASRTGTGDTGELFF	TGTGCCAGCAGAACCGGGACAGGGGATACCGGGGAGCTGTTTTTT
-	TRBV4-3	14	TRBD1	TRBJ1-2	CASSLGDRNYGYTF	TGCGCCAGCAGCCTTGGGGACAGAAACTATGGCTACACCTTC
few	TRBV11-2	19	-	TRBJ1-1	CASSRLTGSAPSWNTEAFF	TGTGCCAGCAGCCGCCTCACAGGGTCGGCTCCCAGTTGGAACACTGAAGCTTTCTTT
few	TRBV12-3/TRBV12-4	15	TRBD2	TRBJ2-1	CASSFLSGGYNEQFF	TGTGCCAGCAGTTTTTTGAGCGGGGGTTACAATGAGCAGTTCTTC
-	TRBV6-5	17	TRBD1	TRBJ1-2	CASSYFRRGRDVMGYTF	TGTGCCAGCAGTTACTTCCGCAGGGGGCGCGACGTAATGGGCTACACCTTC
-	TRBV5-1	13	-	TRBJ1-2	CASSSAGLYGYTF	TGCGCCAGCAGCTCGGCGGGGCTCTATGGCTACACCTTC
-	TRBV5-6	15	-	TRBJ1-4	CASSSLMATNEKLFF	TGTGCCAGCAGCTCCCTCATGGCAACTAATGAAAAACTGTTTTTT
many	TRBV24-1	15	TRBD1	TRBJ2-2	CATSASDRDTGELFF	TGTGCCACCAGTGCCTCAGACAGGGACACCGGGGAGCTGTTTTTT
-	TRBV18	16	TRBD2	TRBJ2-1	CASSPPVSSGRNEQFF	TGTGCCAGCTCACCACCGGTGTCTAGCGGCCGCAATGAGCAGTTCTTC
-	TRBV12-3/TRBV12-4	15	-	TRBJ2-7	CASSFYQSGYYEQYF	TGTGCCAGCAGTTTTTACCAATCAGGGTACTACGAGCAGTACTTC
few	TRBV11-1	18	TRBD2	TRBJ2-1	CASSLGKGRVSSYNEQFF	TGTGCCAGCAGCTTAGGAAAGGGGAGGGTAAGCTCCTACAATGAGCAGTTCTTC
-	TRBV7-2	16	TRBD2	TRBJ2-4	CASSFSAGTSRSIQYF	TGTGCCAGCAGCTTCTCCGCCGGGACTAGCAGGTCCATTCAGTACTTC
few	TRBV3-1	18	-	TRBJ2-6	CASSQDRGWGTGANVLTF	TGTGCCAGCAGCCAAGACAGGGGATGGGGTACTGGGGCCAACGTCCTGACTTTC
-	TRBV4-3	16	-	TRBJ2-2	CASSQDPHTGAGELFF	TGCGCCAGCAGCCAAGATCCCCACACGGGCGCCGGGGAGCTGTTTTTT
few	TRBV9	22	TRBD1	TRBJ2-2	CASSVDWTGQGIRGANTGELFF	TGTGCCAGCAGCGTAGATTGGACCGGACAGGGGATTAGGGGTGCGAACACCGGGGAGCTGTTTTTT
many	TRBV7-8	14	-	TRBJ2-5	CASSLYATEETQYF	TGTGCCAGCAGCTTATATGCCACAGAGGAGACCCAGTACTTC
-	TRBV7-9	12	-	TRBJ1-2	CASSQDAYGYTF	TGTGCCAGCAGCCAAGACGCCTATGGCTACACCTTC
-	TRBV7-2	14	-	TRBJ2-3	CSSSLVGGEDTQYF	TGTTCCAGCAGCTTAGTAGGGGGAGAAGATACGCAGTATTTT
many	TRBV12-3/TRBV12-4	14	-	TRBJ2-2	CASSSGHGTGELFF	TGTGCCAGCAGTTCGGGGCATGGGACCGGGGAGCTGTTTTTT
few	TRBV10-3	13	-	TRBJ2-1	CAISEGIYNEQFF	TGTGCCATCAGTGAAGGGATTTACAATGAGCAGTTCTTC
many	TRBV20-1	17	TRBD1	TRBJ1-1	CSANPGTGPYMNTEAFF	TGCAGTGCTAATCCCGGGACAGGGCCGTACATGAACACTGAAGCTTTCTTT
-	TRBV6-1	15	-	TRBJ2-1	CASSEVLPTYNEQFF	TGTGCCAGCAGTGAAGTTTTACCAACCTACAATGAGCAGTTCTTC
-	TRBV4-3	16	TRBD1	TRBJ2-5	CASSFPGTGCQETQYF	TGCGCCAGCAGCTTCCCCGGGACAGGGTGCCAGGAGACCCAGTACTTC
-	TRBV21-1	16	-	TRBJ2-5	CASSSLRRDSQETQYF	TGTGCCAGCAGCTCTCTCCGGAGGGACAGTCAAGAGACCCAGTACTTC
-	TRBV13	13	-	TRBJ1-1	CASSLAEYAEAFF	TGTGCCAGCAGCTTAGCCGAGTATGCTGAAGCTTTCTTT
-	TRBV7-3	16	TRBD2	TRBJ2-5	CASGSGLAGTGETQYF	TGTGCCAGCGGCTCCGGACTAGCGGGAACAGGGGAGACCCAGTACTTC
-	TRBV9	16	TRBD2	TRBJ2-3	CASSVDLRGGGDTQYF	TGTGCCAGCAGCGTAGATCTGCGGGGGGGGGGAGATACGCAGTATTTT